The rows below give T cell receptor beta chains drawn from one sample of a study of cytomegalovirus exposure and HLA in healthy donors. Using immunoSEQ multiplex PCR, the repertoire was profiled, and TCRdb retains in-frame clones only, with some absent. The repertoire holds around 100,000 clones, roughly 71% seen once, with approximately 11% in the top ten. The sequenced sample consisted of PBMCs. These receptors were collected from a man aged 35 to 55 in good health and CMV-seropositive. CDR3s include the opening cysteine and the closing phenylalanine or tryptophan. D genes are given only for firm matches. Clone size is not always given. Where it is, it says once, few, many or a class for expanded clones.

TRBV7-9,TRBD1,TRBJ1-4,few,TGTGCCAGCAGCTTCGGACAGGTGGATGAAAAACTGTTTTTT,CASSFGQVDEKLFF
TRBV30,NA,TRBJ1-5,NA,TGTGCCTGGAGTCCCCCCCCCAGGGGCGAGGGTCAGCCCCAGCATTTT,CAWSPPPRGEGQPQHF
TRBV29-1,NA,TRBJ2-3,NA,TGCAGCGTTGATACTCTGAATACGCAGTATTTT,CSVDTLNTQYF
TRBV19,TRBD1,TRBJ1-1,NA,TGTGCCAGTAGTATTCAGGGGGCGCGGACTGAAGCTTTCTTT,CASSIQGARTEAFF
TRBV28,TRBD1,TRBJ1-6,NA,TGTGCCAGCACCCTGGGGACAGTCTCACCCCTCCACTTT,CASTLGTVSPLHF
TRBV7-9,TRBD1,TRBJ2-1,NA,TGTGCCAGCAGCCCAGGGGTAGCCGGGGCAGGGGGCGAAAATGAGCAGTTCTTC,CASSPGVAGAGGENEQFF
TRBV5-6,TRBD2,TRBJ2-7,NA,TGTGCCAGCAGCGGGGGACTAGCGGGATCCTACGAGCAGTACTTC,CASSGGLAGSYEQYF
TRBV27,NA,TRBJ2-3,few,TGTGCCAGCAGTTTCCTCGTGGGGGAGGCAGATACGCAGTATTTT,CASSFLVGEADTQYF
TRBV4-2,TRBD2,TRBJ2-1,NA,TGTGCCAGCAGCCCTCCGGGACTAGCGGGGCAATACAATGAGCAGTTCTTC,CASSPPGLAGQYNEQFF
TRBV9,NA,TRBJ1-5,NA,TGTGCCAGCAGCGTTGATCAGAATCAGCCCCAGCATTTT,CASSVDQNQPQHF
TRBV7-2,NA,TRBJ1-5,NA,TGTGCCAGCAGCCCGGGGGTTGCTAGTCAGCCCCAGCATTTT,CASSPGVASQPQHF
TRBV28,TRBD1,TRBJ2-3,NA,TGTGCCAGCAGCCTCGGGACAGGGTTGACGGAAGAGACGCAGTATTTT,CASSLGTGLTEETQYF
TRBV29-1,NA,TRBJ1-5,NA,TGCAGCGTTGCAGGACTCAATCAGCCCCAGCATTTT,CSVAGLNQPQHF
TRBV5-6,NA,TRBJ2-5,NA,TGTGCCAGCAGCCGTTATAACTTAGAGACCCAGTACTTC,CASSRYNLETQYF
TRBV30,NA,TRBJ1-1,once,TGTGCCTGGGATACAGGGTCGGAGGCTTTCTTT,CAWDTGSEAFF
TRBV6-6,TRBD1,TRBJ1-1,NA,TGTGCCAGCAGTTTCGGGACAGGGTCCGCTGAAGCTTTCTTT,CASSFGTGSAEAFF
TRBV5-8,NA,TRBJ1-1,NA,TGTGCCAGCAGCTACGGCAGTGGACTCAGGAACACTGAAGCTTTCTTT,CASSYGSGLRNTEAFF
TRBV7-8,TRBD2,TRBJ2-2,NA,TGTGCCAGCAGCTCCATGACTAGCGCGAACACCGGGGAGCTGTTTTTT,CASSSMTSANTGELFF
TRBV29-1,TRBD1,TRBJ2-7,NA,TGCAGCGTTGAGCCTACCGGGACAGGGGCCACCTACGAGCAGTACTTC,CSVEPTGTGATYEQYF
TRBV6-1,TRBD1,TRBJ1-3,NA,TGTGCCAGCAGTGGTTCCAGGGGGCTAGGAAACACCATATATTTT,CASSGSRGLGNTIYF
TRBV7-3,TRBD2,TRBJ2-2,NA,TGTGCCAGCAGCTTAGATCTTGCGGGAGTGAACACCGGGGAGCTGTTTTTT,CASSLDLAGVNTGELFF
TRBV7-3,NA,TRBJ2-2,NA,TGTGCCAGCAGCTCTTTCACTGGCACCGGGGAGCTGTTTTTT,CASSSFTGTGELFF
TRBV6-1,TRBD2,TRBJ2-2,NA,TGTGCCAGCAGTCCGGGACTAGCGGGAGTCGGGGAGCTGTTTTTT,CASSPGLAGVGELFF
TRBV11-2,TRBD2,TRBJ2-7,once,TGTGCCAGCAGCCCGGCCGGGACTAGCGGGAGGGCCAAGGCCTACGAGCAGTACTTC,CASSPAGTSGRAKAYEQYF
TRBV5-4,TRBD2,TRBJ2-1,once,TGTGCCAGCAGCCATAGCGGGAGAGGGTACAATGAGCAGTTCTTC,CASSHSGRGYNEQFF